A single T cell receptor (beta chain) is shown here with its context. Germline CDR1 is SGHDN and CDR2 is FVKESK. Trimming cost V 4 bases and J 11 bases, with 11 bases left between them. The CDR3 covers 12 residues. The data derive from a study of blood T cell repertoires in COVID-19. About the research overall: Samples representing acute and convalescent COVID-19 were sourced from the United States, Italy and Spain. T cells, B-cell-depleted T cells, or PBMCs provided the cDNA or gDNA that served as material.

Authors' processing steps: Reference gene primer amplification gave estimated nucleated cell counts. Method: immunoSEQ multiplex PCR; TCRdb's copy keeps in-frame clones and lacks some. V and J calls and clone size are copied from that table; D and trimming were computed from the DNA. The top ten clones hold approximately 35% of a sample with tens of thousands of clones, approximately 84% of them seen once. Sequencing was carried out using peripheral blood. The chain carries TRBV14 and TRBJ1-4; no definite D call. This sequence originates from an older man with acute or convalescent COVID-19. CDR3 nucleotide sequence: TGTGCCAGCAGCCCGTCCTGGAGGAAACTGTTTTTT. Translation: CASSPSWRKLFF.